This entry lists 8 T cell receptor beta chains sequenced from one sample in a study of T cell clones after liver transplantation. Sequencing used immunoSEQ multiplex PCR; TCRdb keeps in-frame clones, though not all of them. The sample consists of tens of thousands of clones, roughly three quarters of them appearing once. The sample was CD4+ T cells from blood, taken at the 22-month timepoint. Source of these receptors: a human patient who received a liver transplant. Some T cells may possibly be graft donor cells.

The chain recombines TRBV6-6 with TRBJ2-4; possibly TRBD1 or TRBD2 for D (5 bases each). The germline V gene has CDR1 MNHNY and CDR2 SVGAGI (reference sequence). V shed 7 bases and J shed 0 bases, with 16 bases lying between them. The CDR3 runs 16 residues. The CDR3 protein is CASTPERGLAKNIQYF. The CDR3 DNA reads TGTGCCAGCACCCCCGAGAGGGGCTTAGCCAAAAACATTCAGTACTTC.

The V gene is TRBV6-4, the J gene TRBJ1-2, with a tentative D call TRBD1 (6 bases). V was shortened by 3 bases and J by 3 bases, with 11 bases between the two germline ends. Per germline, CDR1 MRHNA and CDR2 SNTAGT. CDR3 length: 14 amino acids. The CDR3 DNA reads TGTGCCAGCAGTGATAATAGGGGGGACTATGGCTACACCTTC. This gives the protein CASSDNRGDYGYTF.

The chain couples TRBV6-5 to TRBJ1-2; a weak D match, TRBD1 (6 bases). V lost 6 bases to trimming and J lost 8 bases, with 10 bases between them. Per the germline V gene, CDR1 is MNHEY and CDR2 is SVGAGI. This CDR3 has 11 amino acids. This CDR3 reads CASSNRDGYTF. CDR3 coding DNA: TGTGCCAGCAGCAACAGGGACGGCTACACCTTC.

The chain recombines TRBV7-9 with TRBJ1-2; D is uncertain. This CDR3 spans 14 amino acids. Trimming shortened V by 4 bases and J by 0 bases, and 9 bases separated the two germline ends. CDR1 and CDR2 (germline): SEHNR, FQNEAQ (reference sequence). CDR3 DNA sequence: TGTGCCAGCAGCTCCTTATTAACTAACTATGGCTACACCTTC. Its protein product is CASSSLLTNYGYTF. Variable domain in full (rest from reference TRBV7-9 and TRBJ1-2): DTGVSQNPRHKITKRGQNVTFRCDPISEHNRLYWYRQTLGQGPEFLTYFQNEAQLEKSRLLSDRFSAERPKGSFSTLEIQRTEQGDSAMYLCASSSLLTNYGYTFGSGTRLTVV.

The V and J genes are TRBV11-3 and TRBJ2-1, with TRBD2 identical over 10 bases. The CDR3 is 15 residues long. Unmatched junction bases numbered 6, after V lost 0 bases and J lost 10 bases. CDR1 is SGHNT, CDR2 YENEEA, per germline. This CDR3 is CASSLEQRGGQEQFF. The CDR3 coding sequence is TGTGCCAGCAGCTTAGAGCAGCGGGGGGGGCAAGAGCAGTTCTTC.

V is TRBV18 and J is TRBJ2-2, with 7 nucleotides matching TRBD1. The trim removed 3 bases at V and 5 bases at J, leaving 3 bases unmatched. This CDR3 is built from 14 residues. Germline assignment: CDR1 KGHSH and CDR2 LQKENI. In DNA form, the CDR3 reads TGTGCCAGCTCACCCGTACAGGGGACCGGGGAGCTGTTTTTT. Translated: CASSPVQGTGELFF.

V and J are TRBV14 and TRBJ2-7, with D perhaps matching TRBD1 (5 bases). Deletions cut 1 base from V and 7 bases from J, with 14 bases between. The CDR3 runs 14 residues. Germline values: CDR1 SGHDN, CDR2 FVKESK. CDR3 sequence (DNA): TGTGCCAGCAGCCAAGGAGGTTGGAAGGGGGAGCAGTACTTC. Its translation is CASSQGGWKGEQYF.

The rearrangement links TRBV11-2 to TRBJ2-5; 7 nucleotides match TRBD1. CDR1 and CDR2 (germline): SGHAT, FQNNGV. This CDR3 has 14 amino acids. The trim removed 2 bases at V and 9 bases at J, leaving 9 bases unmatched. The CDR3 region is CASSLRTGPVAQYF. CDR3 sequence (DNA): TGTGCCAGCAGCTTAAGGACAGGTCCGGTGGCCCAGTACTTC.